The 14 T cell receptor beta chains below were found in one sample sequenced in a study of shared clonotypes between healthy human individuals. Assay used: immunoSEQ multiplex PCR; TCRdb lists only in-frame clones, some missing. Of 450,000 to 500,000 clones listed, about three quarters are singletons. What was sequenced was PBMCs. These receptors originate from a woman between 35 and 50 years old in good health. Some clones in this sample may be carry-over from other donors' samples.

The CDR3 spells CSAMTSGSNTGELFF. The DNA for the CDR3 is TGCAGCGCCATGACTAGCGGGAGTAACACCGGGGAGCTGTTTTTT. The chain links TRBV29-1 to TRBJ2-2, with 12 positions matching TRBD2. The germline gives CDR1 SQVTM, CDR2 ANQGSEA. CDR3 length: 15 residues. The ends lost 7 bases at V and 2 bases at J; junction bases unmatched: 5.

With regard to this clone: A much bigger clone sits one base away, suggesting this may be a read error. CDR3: CASSVDVNTEAFF. CDR3 DNA: TGTGCCAGCAGCGTAGACGTGAACACTGAAGCTTTCTTT. The V call is TRBV2, the J call TRBJ1-1; no clear D gene. This CDR3 is 13 amino acids long. Germline V gives CDR1 SNHLY, CDR2 FYNNEI. V was trimmed by 6 bases and J by 0 bases, leaving 8 bases between them.

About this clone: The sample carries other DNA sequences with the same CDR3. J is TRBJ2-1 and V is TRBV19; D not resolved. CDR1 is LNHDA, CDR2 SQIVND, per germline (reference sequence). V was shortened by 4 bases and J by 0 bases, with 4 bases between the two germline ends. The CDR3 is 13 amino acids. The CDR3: CASSSGSYNEQFF. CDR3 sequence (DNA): TGTGCCAGTAGTAGCGGCTCCTACAATGAGCAGTTCTTC.

CDR3 DNA sequence: TGTGCCAGCAGTGTAGGAGGGGGCGAAATCACCGTCCTGACTTTC. Translated, it gives CASSVGGGEITVLTF. The chain couples TRBV2 to TRBJ2-6; possible D gene TRBD1, 7 bases. This CDR3 comprises 15 residues. Germline CDR1 and CDR2: SNHLY and FYNNEI. Deletions cut 4 bases from V and 12 bases from J, with 19 bases between.

The CDR3 bases are TGTGCCAGCAGCCAGGACAGGGGTCCCTACGAGCAGTACTTC. It encodes CASSQDRGPYEQYF. This chain connects TRBV11-2 to TRBJ2-7, with 9 positions matching TRBD1. This CDR3 region has 14 residues. The trim removed 5 bases at V and 2 bases at J, leaving 4 bases unmatched. CDR1 is SGHAT, CDR2 FQNNGV, per germline.

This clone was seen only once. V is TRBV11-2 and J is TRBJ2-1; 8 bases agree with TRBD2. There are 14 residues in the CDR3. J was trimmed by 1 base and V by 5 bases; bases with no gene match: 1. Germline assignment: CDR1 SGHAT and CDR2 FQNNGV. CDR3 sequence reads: CASSERESYNEQFF. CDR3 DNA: TGTGCCAGCAGCGAGCGGGAGTCCTACAATGAGCAGTTCTTC.

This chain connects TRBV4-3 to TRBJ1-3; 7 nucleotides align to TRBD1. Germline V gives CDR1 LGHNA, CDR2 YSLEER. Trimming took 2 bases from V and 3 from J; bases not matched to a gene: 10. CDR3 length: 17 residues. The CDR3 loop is CASSQHNRGLYGNTIYF. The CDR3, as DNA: TGCGCCAGCAGCCAACACAACAGGGGTCTATATGGAAACACCATATATTTT.

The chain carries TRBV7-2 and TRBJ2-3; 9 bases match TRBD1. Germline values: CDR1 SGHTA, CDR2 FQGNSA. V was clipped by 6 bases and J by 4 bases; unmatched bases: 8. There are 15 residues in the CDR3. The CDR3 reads CASSTTGGLSDTQYF. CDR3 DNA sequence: TGTGCCAGCAGTACTACAGGGGGCTTGTCAGATACGCAGTATTTT.

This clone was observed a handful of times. The CDR3 spells CSVPVAGANVLTF. The CDR3 DNA follows: TGCAGCGTTCCAGTTGCTGGGGCCAACGTCCTGACTTTC. The chain uses TRBV29-1 and TRBJ2-6; D unresolved. CDR1 is SQVTM, CDR2 ANQGSEA, per germline. The CDR3 loop spans 13 amino acids. Between the trimmed V and J ends, which lost 5 bases and 2 bases, there was a span of 7 bases.

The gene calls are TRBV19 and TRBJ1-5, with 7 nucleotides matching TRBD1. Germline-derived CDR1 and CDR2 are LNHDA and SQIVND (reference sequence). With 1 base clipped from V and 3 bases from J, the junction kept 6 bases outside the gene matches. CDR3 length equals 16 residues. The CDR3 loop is CASSIGGTEHNQPQHF. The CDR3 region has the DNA TGTGCCAGTAGTATAGGGGGGACAGAGCACAATCAGCCCCAGCATTTT.

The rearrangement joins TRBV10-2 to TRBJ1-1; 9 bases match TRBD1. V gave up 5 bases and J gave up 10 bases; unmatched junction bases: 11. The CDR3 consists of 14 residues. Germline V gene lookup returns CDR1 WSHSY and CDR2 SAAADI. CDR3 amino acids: CASSSTGGRERAFF. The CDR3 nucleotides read TGCGCCAGCAGTTCTACAGGGGGCCGGGAGCGAGCTTTCTTT.

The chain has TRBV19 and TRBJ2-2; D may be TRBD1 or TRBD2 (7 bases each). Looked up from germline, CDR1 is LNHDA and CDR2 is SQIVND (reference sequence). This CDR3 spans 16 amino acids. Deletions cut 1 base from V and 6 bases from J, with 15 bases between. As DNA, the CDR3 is TGTGCCAGTAGTATAGGGCCAGGGAGGGGGCCCGGGGAGCTGTTTTTT. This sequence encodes CASSIGPGRGPGELFF.

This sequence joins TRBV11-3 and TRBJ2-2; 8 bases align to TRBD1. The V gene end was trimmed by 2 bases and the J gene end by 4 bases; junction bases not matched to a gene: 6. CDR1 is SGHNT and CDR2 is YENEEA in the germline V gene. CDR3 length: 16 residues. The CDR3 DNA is TGTGCCAGCAGCTTACGGTCAGGGACAGGCACCGGGGAGCTGTTTTTT. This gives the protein CASSLRSGTGTGELFF. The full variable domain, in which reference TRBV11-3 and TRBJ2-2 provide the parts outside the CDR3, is EAGVVQSPRYKIIEKKQPVAFWCNPISGHNTLYWYLQNLGQGPELLIRYENEEAVDDSQLPKDRFSAERLKGVDSTLKIQPAELGDSAVYLCASSLRSGTGTGELFFGEGSRLTVL.

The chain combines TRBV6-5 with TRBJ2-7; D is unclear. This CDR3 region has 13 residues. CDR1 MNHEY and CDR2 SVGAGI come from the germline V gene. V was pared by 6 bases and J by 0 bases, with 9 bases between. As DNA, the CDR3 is TGTGCCAGCAGAGCTAGTAACTCCTACGAGCAGTACTTC. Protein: CASRASNSYEQYF.